Listed below are T cell receptor beta chains from one sample, sequenced in a study of blood T cell repertoires in COVID-19. The repertoire was sequenced with immunoSEQ multiplex PCR; TCRdb's copy has only in-frame clones and lacks some. Of around 700,000 clones in the sample, just under 90% were seen once. The specimen was peripheral blood. The receptors were sampled from a woman aged 18-29 years with acute or convalescent COVID-19. Each CDR3 is given with its conserved first and last residue. D genes are given only for firm matches. Part of the rows lack a size; the others show once, few, many or a class for expanded clones.

J: TRBJ1-5; size: .; D: .; V: TRBV9; DNA: TGTGCCAGCAGCGGGGGGGGAGGAGATCAGCCCCAGCATTTT; CDR3: CASSGGGGDQPQHF
J: TRBJ1-2; size: .; D: TRBD1; V: TRBV3-1/TRBV3-2; DNA: TGTGCCAGCAGCCGATCGGGACAGTCTGCCTATGGCTACACCTTC; CDR3: CASSRSGQSAYGYTF
J: TRBJ1-5; size: .; D: TRBD1; V: TRBV28; DNA: TGTGCCAGCAGCCCACAGGGGGCTAGCAATCAGCCCCAGCATTTT; CDR3: CASSPQGASNQPQHF
J: TRBJ1-2; size: .; D: TRBD1; V: TRBV5-4; DNA: TGTGCCAGCAGACGAGGACAGGGCGACTATGGCTACACCTTC; CDR3: CASRRGQGDYGYTF
J: TRBJ2-3; size: .; D: TRBD2; V: TRBV9; DNA: TGTGCCAGCAGCGTAGGAGCTGGCGGGGGGGACACAGATACGCAGTATTTT; CDR3: CASSVGAGGGDTDTQYF
J: TRBJ1-1; size: .; D: .; V: TRBV9; DNA: TGTGCCAGCAGCGTAGGAGGGACTGAAGCTTTCTTT; CDR3: CASSVGGTEAFF
J: TRBJ1-2; size: .; D: .; V: TRBV2; DNA: TGTGCCAGCTCGGGGGATTACTATGGCTACACCTTC; CDR3: CASSGDYYGYTF
J: TRBJ2-7; size: .; D: .; V: TRBV5-1; DNA: TGCGCCAGCAGCTGGGGGCCAGGGTACGAGCAGTACTTC; CDR3: CASSWGPGYEQYF
J: TRBJ1-2; size: once; D: TRBD1; V: TRBV29-1; DNA: TGCAGCGTTGAGGAGACAGGGCCCTACACCTTC; CDR3: CSVEETGPYTF
J: TRBJ2-7; size: .; D: .; V: TRBV7-6; DNA: TGTGCCAGCAGCCACAGGGGGGGGTACGAGCAGTACTTC; CDR3: CASSHRGGYEQYF
J: TRBJ1-2; size: .; D: .; V: TRBV6-4; DNA: TGTGCCAGCAGTGTCTCCCGGGGGGGCCATGGCTACACCTTC; CDR3: CASSVSRGGHGYTF
J: TRBJ1-2; size: .; D: .; V: TRBV5-1; DNA: TGCGCCAGCAGCTCGTCAGGGGACTATGGCTACACCTTC; CDR3: CASSSSGDYGYTF
J: TRBJ1-2; size: .; D: TRBD1; V: TRBV7-2; DNA: TGTGCCAGCAGCTTTGGACAGGGTGAGGGTTATGGCTACACCTTC; CDR3: CASSFGQGEGYGYTF
J: TRBJ1-5; size: once; D: TRBD1; V: TRBV2; DNA: TGTGCCAGCAGTGGACAGGGTCAGCCCCAGCATTTT; CDR3: CASSGQGQPQHF
J: TRBJ1-1; size: .; D: TRBD1; V: TRBV4-3; DNA: TGCGCCAGCAGCCAAGGGGACAGGGTGTGGACTGAAGCTTTCTTT; CDR3: CASSQGDRVWTEAFF
J: TRBJ2-2; size: once; D: .; V: TRBV29-1; DNA: TGCAGCGTCGTCACACAGGACGCGAACACCGGGGAGCTGTTTTTT; CDR3: CSVVTQDANTGELFF
J: TRBJ2-3; size: .; D: TRBD2; V: TRBV30; DNA: TGTGCCTGGAGTACTACCGGGGGGGGAGATACGCAGTATTTT; CDR3: CAWSTTGGGDTQYF
J: TRBJ1-5; size: .; D: .; V: TRBV12-3/TRBV12-4; DNA: TGTGCCAGCAGTTTCATTGACAGTCAGCCCCAGCATTTT; CDR3: CASSFIDSQPQHF
J: TRBJ1-3; size: .; D: .; V: TRBV27; DNA: TGTGCCAGCGCGTTTGGAAACACCATATATTTT; CDR3: CASAFGNTIYF
J: TRBJ1-4; size: .; D: .; V: TRBV7-3; DNA: TGTGCCAGCAGCTTAAAGTGTGAGTGCCCTGCAACTAATGAAAAACTGTTTTTT; CDR3: CASSLKCECPATNEKLFF
J: TRBJ1-2; size: few; D: .; V: TRBV7-6; DNA: TGTGCCAGCAGCCCAGAGGGACTCACATATGGCTACACCTTC; CDR3: CASSPEGLTYGYTF
J: TRBJ2-3; size: once; D: .; V: TRBV13; DNA: TGTGCCAGCAGCTTGGGACTTCCCGGGACAGTGCAAGATACGCAGTATTTT; CDR3: CASSLGLPGTVQDTQYF
J: TRBJ1-1; size: .; D: .; V: TRBV2; DNA: TGTGCCAGCAGTGAAGAGGTGACGGGGGAAGCTTTCTTT; CDR3: CASSEEVTGEAFF
J: TRBJ2-5; size: .; D: TRBD1; V: TRBV7-7; DNA: TGTGCCAGCAGCTTAGTGGGGACAGATCTCGAGACCCAGTACTTC; CDR3: CASSLVGTDLETQYF
J: TRBJ1-4; size: .; D: .; V: TRBV4-2; DNA: TGTGCCAGCAGCCAAGATAGGCAGGGGAATGAAAAACTGTTTTTT; CDR3: CASSQDRQGNEKLFF
J: TRBJ1-1; size: .; D: .; V: TRBV5-1; DNA: TGCGCCAGCAGCTTGGTTGAGGGAAAGAACACTGAAGCTTTCTTT; CDR3: CASSLVEGKNTEAFF
J: TRBJ1-3; size: .; D: .; V: TRBV9; DNA: TGTGCCAGCAGCCCCCTAGCGTTGAAAGGGAGTTCCCCCAACACCATATATTTT; CDR3: CASSPLALKGSSPNTIYF
J: TRBJ1-2; size: .; D: .; V: TRBV6-2/TRBV6-3; DNA: TGTGCCAGCAGTTACGGGCTTCCTCCCCCTGGCTACACCTTC; CDR3: CASSYGLPPPGYTF
J: TRBJ2-7; size: .; D: .; V: TRBV7-2; DNA: TGTGCCAGCAGCTTAGTGCTAGGCGGGGTCTCTACCTACGAGCAGTACTTC; CDR3: CASSLVLGGVSTYEQYF
J: TRBJ1-2; size: .; D: TRBD1; V: TRBV12-3/TRBV12-4; DNA: TGTGCCAGCAGCGGACAGGGCGGCTACACCTTC; CDR3: CASSGQGGYTF
J: TRBJ2-1; size: .; D: TRBD2; V: TRBV5-1; DNA: TGCGCCAGCAGCTTAGGAATAGCGGGGGGAGGAGAGCAGTTCTTC; CDR3: CASSLGIAGGGEQFF
J: TRBJ1-4; size: .; D: .; V: TRBV5-1; DNA: TGCGCCAGCAGCAGCACAGGGAAGGATGAAAAACTGTTTTTT; CDR3: CASSSTGKDEKLFF
J: TRBJ1-2; size: once; D: .; V: TRBV18; DNA: TGTGCCAGCTCACCACAATCAGACAGGTTTAGGAATGGCTACACCTTC; CDR3: CASSPQSDRFRNGYTF
J: TRBJ1-1; size: once; D: .; V: TRBV19; DNA: TGTGCCAGTAGTATCGGGAGGGCCACTGAAGCTTTCTTT; CDR3: CASSIGRATEAFF
J: TRBJ2-2; size: .; D: .; V: TRBV12-3/TRBV12-4; DNA: TGTGCCAGCAGTTTCCCTCCCGGGGAGCTGTTTTTT; CDR3: CASSFPPGELFF
J: TRBJ2-1; size: .; D: .; V: TRBV29-1; DNA: TGCAGCGTTGAGTCGGCAGGGGAAAATGAGCAGTTCTTC; CDR3: CSVESAGENEQFF
J: TRBJ2-7; size: .; D: TRBD2; V: TRBV10-3; DNA: TGTGCCATCAGTGGATTACTAGCGGAAGCCTACGAGCAGTACTTC; CDR3: CAISGLLAEAYEQYF
J: TRBJ1-1; size: .; D: .; V: TRBV7-9; DNA: TGTGCCAGCAGCAAGACACTGTCCACCTTGAACACTGAAGCTTTCTTT; CDR3: CASSKTLSTLNTEAFF
J: TRBJ1-1; size: .; D: .; V: TRBV4-3; DNA: TGCGCCAGCAGCCAAGATCAACCGGTTCTGAACACTGAAGCTTTCTTT; CDR3: CASSQDQPVLNTEAFF
J: TRBJ2-1; size: .; D: TRBD1; V: TRBV5-1; DNA: TGCGCCAGCAGCCTCGGGACAGCATACAATGAGCAGTTCTTC; CDR3: CASSLGTAYNEQFF
J: TRBJ1-2; size: .; D: .; V: TRBV6-1; DNA: TGTGCCAGCAGTTCCTACAGTTTTGGCGGCTACACCTTC; CDR3: CASSSYSFGGYTF
J: TRBJ2-3; size: .; D: .; V: TRBV2; DNA: TGTGCCAGCAGTGGCCTCACAGGAAAGCGGGTTCGTACAGATACGCAGTATTTT; CDR3: CASSGLTGKRVRTDTQYF
J: TRBJ1-2; size: .; D: TRBD1; V: TRBV3-1/TRBV3-2; DNA: TGTGCCAGCATCCCAGGGGGCGCGCGCTATGGCTACACCTTC; CDR3: CASIPGGARYGYTF
J: TRBJ1-2; size: .; D: TRBD1; V: TRBV19; DNA: TGTGCCAGTAGTATCGGCAAGGACAGGGGATTTTTAGATGGCTACACCTTC; CDR3: CASSIGKDRGFLDGYTF
J: TRBJ2-4; size: .; D: TRBD1; V: TRBV7-2; DNA: TGTGCCAGCAGCTGGGGACAGGGGGACATTCAGTACTTC; CDR3: CASSWGQGDIQYF
J: TRBJ1-1; size: .; D: .; V: TRBV9; DNA: TGTGCCAGCAGCGTAGGTGGGGCCCCTAGTAACGAAGCTTTCTTT; CDR3: CASSVGGAPSNEAFF
J: TRBJ2-2; size: .; D: TRBD2; V: TRBV13; DNA: TGTGCCAGCAGCCCAGACCGTAGCGGGACGAACACCGGGGAGCTGTTTTTT; CDR3: CASSPDRSGTNTGELFF
J: TRBJ1-2; size: .; D: TRBD1; V: TRBV2; DNA: TGTGCCAGCAGTTTATCCCGACAGGGGCATAACTATGGCTACACCTTC; CDR3: CASSLSRQGHNYGYTF
J: TRBJ1-1; size: .; D: TRBD1; V: TRBV25-1; DNA: TGTGCCAGCCGGGGACAGGGCGGCACTGAAGCTTTCTTT; CDR3: CASRGQGGTEAFF
J: TRBJ2-7; size: once; D: .; V: TRBV9; DNA: TGTGCCAGCAGCCCCAGTGCACTACCCTCCTACGAGCAGTACTTC; CDR3: CASSPSALPSYEQYF
J: TRBJ2-1; size: .; D: .; V: TRBV9; DNA: TGTGCCAGCAGCGCACCGAGGACGGGAAGCTCCTACAATGAGCAGTTCTTC; CDR3: CASSAPRTGSSYNEQFF
J: TRBJ2-5; size: .; D: .; V: TRBV9; DNA: TGTGCCAGCAGCGCTAACCCCGGGGGAGAGACCCAGTACTTC; CDR3: CASSANPGGETQYF